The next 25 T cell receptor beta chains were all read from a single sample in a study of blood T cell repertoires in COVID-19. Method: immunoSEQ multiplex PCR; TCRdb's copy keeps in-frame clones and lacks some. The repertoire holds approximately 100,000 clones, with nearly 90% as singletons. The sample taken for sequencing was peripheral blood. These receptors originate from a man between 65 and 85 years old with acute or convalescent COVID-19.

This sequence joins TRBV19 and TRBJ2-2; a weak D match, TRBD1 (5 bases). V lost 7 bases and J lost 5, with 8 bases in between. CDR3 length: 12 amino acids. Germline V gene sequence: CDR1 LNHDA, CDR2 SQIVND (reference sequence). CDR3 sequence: CASKGRTGELFF. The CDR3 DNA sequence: TGTGCCAGTAAGGGGCGGACCGGGGAGCTGTTTTTT.

Here the CDR3 DNA reads TGTGCCAGCAGCCAACGGGAGTCGAACACTGAAGCTTTCTTT. Amino acid sequence: CASSQRESNTEAFF. The J gene is TRBJ1-1, the V gene TRBV3-1 (or the pseudogene TRBV3-2); D gene uncertain. Deletions cut 2 bases from V and 1 base from J, with 8 bases between. Germline CDR1 and CDR2: LGHDT and YNNKEL (reference sequence). This CDR3 has 14 residues.

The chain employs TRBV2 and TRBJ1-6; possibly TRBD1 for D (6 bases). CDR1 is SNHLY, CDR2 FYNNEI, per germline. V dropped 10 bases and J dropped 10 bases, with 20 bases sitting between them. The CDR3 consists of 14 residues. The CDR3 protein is CATISTGKDSPLHF. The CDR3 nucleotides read TGTGCCACGATTTCTACAGGGAAGGACTCACCCCTCCACTTT.

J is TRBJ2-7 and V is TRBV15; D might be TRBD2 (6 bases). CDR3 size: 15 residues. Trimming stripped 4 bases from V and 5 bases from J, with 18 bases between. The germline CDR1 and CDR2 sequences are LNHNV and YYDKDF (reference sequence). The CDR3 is CATSTSRRLVDEQYF. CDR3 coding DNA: TGTGCCACCAGCACCTCCAGGCGACTAGTGGACGAGCAGTACTTC.

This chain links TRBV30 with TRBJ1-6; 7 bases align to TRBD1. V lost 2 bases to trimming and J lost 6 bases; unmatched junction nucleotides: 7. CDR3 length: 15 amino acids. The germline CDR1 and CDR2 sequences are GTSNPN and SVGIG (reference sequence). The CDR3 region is CAWSLPGQLNSPLHF. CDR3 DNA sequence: TGTGCCTGGAGTCTGCCGGGACAGCTTAATTCACCCCTCCACTTT.

CDR3 nucleotides: TGTGCCAGCAGGCAGCGACTAGCGGGGGAAGGAAATACGCAGTATTTT. It encodes CASRQRLAGEGNTQYF. This chain connects TRBV28 to TRBJ2-3; 12 nucleotides align to TRBD2. Trimming took 6 bases from V and 7 from J; bases not matched to a gene: 11. There are 16 residues in the CDR3. Germline CDR1 is MDHEN and CDR2 is SYDVKM.

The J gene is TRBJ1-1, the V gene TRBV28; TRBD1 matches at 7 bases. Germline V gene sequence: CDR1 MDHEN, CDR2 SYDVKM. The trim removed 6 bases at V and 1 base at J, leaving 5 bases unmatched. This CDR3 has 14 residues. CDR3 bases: TGTGCCAGCAGCCCAGGGGACAGGAACACTGAAGCTTTCTTT. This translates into CASSPGDRNTEAFF.

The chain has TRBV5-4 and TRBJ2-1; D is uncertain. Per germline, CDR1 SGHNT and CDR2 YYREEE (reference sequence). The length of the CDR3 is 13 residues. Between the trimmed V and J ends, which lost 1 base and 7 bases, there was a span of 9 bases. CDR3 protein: CASSLRRENEQFF. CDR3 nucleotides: TGTGCCAGCAGCTTGCGGAGAGAGAATGAGCAGTTCTTC. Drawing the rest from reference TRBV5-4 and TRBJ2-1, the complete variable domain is ETGVTQSPTHLIKTRGQQVTLRCSSQSGHNTVSWYQQALGQGPQFIFQYYREEENGRGNFPPRFSGLQFPNYSSELNVNALELDDSALYLCASSLRRENEQFFGPGTRLTVL.

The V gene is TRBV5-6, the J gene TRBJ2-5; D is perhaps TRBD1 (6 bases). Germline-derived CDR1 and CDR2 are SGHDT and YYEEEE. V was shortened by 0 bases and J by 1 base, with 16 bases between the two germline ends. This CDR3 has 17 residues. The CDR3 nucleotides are TGTGCCAGCAGCTTGGCCCGGACAGTGCAACTCCAAGAGACCCAGTACTTC. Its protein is CASSLARTVQLQETQYF.

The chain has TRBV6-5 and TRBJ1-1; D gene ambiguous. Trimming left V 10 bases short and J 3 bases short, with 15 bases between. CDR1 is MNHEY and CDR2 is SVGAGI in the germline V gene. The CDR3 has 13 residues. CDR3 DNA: TGTGCCACCCTCCCCGAGGGCTACACTGAAGCTTTCTTT. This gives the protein CATLPEGYTEAFF.

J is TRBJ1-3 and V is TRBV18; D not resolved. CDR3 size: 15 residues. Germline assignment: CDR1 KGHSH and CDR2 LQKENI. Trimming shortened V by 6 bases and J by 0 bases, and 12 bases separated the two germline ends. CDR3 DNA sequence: TGTGCCAGCTCCCACACAGCGGACTCTGGAAACACCATATATTTT. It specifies CASSHTADSGNTIYF.

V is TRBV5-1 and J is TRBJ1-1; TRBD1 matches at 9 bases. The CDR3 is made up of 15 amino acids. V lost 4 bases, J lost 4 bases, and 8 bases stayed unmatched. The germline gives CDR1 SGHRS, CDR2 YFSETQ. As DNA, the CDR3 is TGCGCCAGCAGCCTCCGGACAGGGGACGGCACTGAAGCTTTCTTT. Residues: CASSLRTGDGTEAFF.

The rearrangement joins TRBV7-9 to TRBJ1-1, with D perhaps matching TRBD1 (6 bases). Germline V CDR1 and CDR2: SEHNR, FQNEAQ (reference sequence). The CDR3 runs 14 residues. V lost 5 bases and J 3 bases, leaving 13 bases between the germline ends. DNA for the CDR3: TGTGCCAGCAGCCCCCGGCCAGGGGACACTGAAGCTTTCTTT. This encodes CASSPRPGDTEAFF.

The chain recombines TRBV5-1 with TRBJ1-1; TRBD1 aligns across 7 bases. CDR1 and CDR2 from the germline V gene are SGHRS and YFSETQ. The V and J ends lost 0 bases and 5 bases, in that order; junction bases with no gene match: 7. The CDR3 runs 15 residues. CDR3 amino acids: CASSLDTGERTEAFF. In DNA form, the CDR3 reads TGCGCCAGCAGCTTGGACACAGGGGAACGGACTGAAGCTTTCTTT.

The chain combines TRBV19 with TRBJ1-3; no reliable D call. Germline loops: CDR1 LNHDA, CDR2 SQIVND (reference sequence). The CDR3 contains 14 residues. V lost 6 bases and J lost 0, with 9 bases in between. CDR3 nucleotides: TGTGCCAGTAGCAGAGGAAGCTCTGGAAACACCATATATTTT. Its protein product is CASSRGSSGNTIYF.

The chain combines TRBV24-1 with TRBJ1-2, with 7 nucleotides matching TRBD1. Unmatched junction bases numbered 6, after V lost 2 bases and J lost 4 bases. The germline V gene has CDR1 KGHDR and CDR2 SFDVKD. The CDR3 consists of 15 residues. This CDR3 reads CATSDSTAGGYGYTF. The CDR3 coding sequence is TGTGCCACCAGTGATTCGACGGCAGGGGGCTATGGCTACACCTTC.

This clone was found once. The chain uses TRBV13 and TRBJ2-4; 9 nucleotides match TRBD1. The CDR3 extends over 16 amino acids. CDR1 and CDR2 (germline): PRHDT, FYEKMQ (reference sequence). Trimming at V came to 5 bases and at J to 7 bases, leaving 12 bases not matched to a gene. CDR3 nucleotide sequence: TGTGCCAGCAGCGCAAACCCGGGACAGGGAAGGAACATTCAGTACTTC. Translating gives CASSANPGQGRNIQYF.

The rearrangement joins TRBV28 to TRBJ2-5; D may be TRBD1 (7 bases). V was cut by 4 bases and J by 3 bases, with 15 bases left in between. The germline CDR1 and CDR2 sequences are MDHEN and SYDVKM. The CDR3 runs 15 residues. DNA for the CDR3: TGTGCCAGCAGTTCCCAGGGGGGCTACGAAGAGACCCAGTACTTC. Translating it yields CASSSQGGYEETQYF.

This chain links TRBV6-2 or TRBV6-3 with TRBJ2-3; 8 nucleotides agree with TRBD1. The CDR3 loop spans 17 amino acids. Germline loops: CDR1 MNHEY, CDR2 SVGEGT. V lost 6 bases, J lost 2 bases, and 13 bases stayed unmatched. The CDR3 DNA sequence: TGTGCCAGCAGCTCCACCCGGACAGGGACCATCACAGATACGCAGTATTTT. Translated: CASSSTRTGTITDTQYF.

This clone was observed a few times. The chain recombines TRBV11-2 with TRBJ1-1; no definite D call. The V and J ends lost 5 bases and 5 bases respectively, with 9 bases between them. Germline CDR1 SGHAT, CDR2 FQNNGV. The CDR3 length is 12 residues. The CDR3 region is CASSLHSTEAFF. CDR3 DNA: TGTGCCAGCAGCCTGCACAGTACTGAAGCTTTCTTT.

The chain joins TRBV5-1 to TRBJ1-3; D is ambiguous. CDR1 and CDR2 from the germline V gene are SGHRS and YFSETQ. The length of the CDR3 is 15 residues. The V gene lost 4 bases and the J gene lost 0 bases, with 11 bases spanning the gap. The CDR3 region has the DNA TGCGCCAGCAGCCCGTCGGGTAACTCTGGAAACACCATATATTTT. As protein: CASSPSGNSGNTIYF.

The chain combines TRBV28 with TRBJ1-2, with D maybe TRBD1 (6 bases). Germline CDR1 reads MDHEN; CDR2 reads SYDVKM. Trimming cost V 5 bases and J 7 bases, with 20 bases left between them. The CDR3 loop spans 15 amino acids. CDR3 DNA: TGTGCCAGCAGTAGATCCGACACAGGGTTCTCTGGCTACACCTTC. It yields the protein CASSRSDTGFSGYTF.

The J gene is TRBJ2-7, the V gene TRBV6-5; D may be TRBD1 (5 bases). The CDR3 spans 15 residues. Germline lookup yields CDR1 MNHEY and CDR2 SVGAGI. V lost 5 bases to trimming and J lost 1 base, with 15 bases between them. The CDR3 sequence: CASSPLGGASYEQYV. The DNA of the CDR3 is TGTGCCAGCAGTCCTCTGGGTGGGGCATCCTACGAGCAGTACGTC.

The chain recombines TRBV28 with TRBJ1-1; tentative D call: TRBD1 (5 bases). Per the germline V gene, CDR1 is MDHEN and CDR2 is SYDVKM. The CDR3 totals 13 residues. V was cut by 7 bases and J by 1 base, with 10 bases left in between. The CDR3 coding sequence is TGTGCCAGCAAAGAGACAGCGAACACTGAAGCTTTCTTT. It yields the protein CASKETANTEAFF.

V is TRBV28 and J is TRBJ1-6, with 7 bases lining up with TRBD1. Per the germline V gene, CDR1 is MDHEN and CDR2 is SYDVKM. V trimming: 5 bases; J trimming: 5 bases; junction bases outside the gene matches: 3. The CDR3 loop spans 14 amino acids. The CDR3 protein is CASSPGGDNSPLHF. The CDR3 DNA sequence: TGTGCCAGCAGTCCAGGGGGAGATAATTCACCCCTCCACTTT.